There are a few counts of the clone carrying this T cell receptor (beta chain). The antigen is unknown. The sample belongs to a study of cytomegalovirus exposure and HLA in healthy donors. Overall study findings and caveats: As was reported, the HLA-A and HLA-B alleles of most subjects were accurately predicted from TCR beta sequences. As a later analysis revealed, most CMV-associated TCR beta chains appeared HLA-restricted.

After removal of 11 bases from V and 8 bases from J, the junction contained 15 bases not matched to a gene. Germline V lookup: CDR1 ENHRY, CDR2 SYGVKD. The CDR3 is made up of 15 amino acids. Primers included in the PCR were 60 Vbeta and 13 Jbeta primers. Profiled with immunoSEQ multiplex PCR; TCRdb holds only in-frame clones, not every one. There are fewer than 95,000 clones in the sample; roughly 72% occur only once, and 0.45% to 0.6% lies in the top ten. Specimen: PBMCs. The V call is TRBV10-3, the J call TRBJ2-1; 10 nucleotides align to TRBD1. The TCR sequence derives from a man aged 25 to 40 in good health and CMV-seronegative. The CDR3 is CAVRGSETGGYEQFF. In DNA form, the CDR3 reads TGTGCCGTTCGGGGATCGGAGACAGGGGGCTATGAGCAGTTCTTC.